This T cell receptor (beta chain) emerged from a study of Tregs in tolerant kidney transplant recipients. About this clone: Its antigen remains unidentified.

Mixed chimerism was transient after nonmyeloablative marrow transplants from related graft donors. V lost 5 bases to trimming and J lost 4 bases; unmatched junction nucleotides: 10. CDR3 length equals 16 residues. CDR1 is MGHRA, CDR2 YSYEKL, per germline. Profiling relied on immunoSEQ multiplex PCR, and the TCRdb table lists in-frame clones only, not all of them. Of 65,000 or so clones listed, more than 70% are singletons. General study points: Activated donor B cell expansion appeared to reveal the most relevant donor-specific TCRbeta repertoire. Biological reproducibility was not directly addressed in this study.

Specimen: CD4+ T cells from blood (PBMCs), collected 6 months after the transplant. The chain joins TRBV4-1 to TRBJ2-1; 8 bases match TRBD2. This receptor was obtained from a human patient who received a combined kidney and bone marrow transplant. The graft donor may be the source of some T cells. CDR3 protein: CASSTWRGAAYNEQFF. In DNA, the CDR3 is TGCGCCAGCAGCACGTGGCGGGGGGCCGCATACAATGAGCAGTTCTTC.